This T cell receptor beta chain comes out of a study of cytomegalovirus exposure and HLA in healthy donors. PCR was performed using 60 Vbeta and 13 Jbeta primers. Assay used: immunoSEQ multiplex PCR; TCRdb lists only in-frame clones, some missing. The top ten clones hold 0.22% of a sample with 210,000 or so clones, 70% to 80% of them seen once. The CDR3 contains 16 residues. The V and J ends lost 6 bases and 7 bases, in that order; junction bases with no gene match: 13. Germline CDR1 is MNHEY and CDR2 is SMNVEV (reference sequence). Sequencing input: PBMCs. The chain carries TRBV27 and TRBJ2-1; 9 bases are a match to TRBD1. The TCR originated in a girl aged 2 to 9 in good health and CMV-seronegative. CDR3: CASSGTGTGITNEQFF. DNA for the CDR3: TGTGCCAGCAGCGGGACCGGGACAGGGATTACGAATGAGCAGTTCTTC.